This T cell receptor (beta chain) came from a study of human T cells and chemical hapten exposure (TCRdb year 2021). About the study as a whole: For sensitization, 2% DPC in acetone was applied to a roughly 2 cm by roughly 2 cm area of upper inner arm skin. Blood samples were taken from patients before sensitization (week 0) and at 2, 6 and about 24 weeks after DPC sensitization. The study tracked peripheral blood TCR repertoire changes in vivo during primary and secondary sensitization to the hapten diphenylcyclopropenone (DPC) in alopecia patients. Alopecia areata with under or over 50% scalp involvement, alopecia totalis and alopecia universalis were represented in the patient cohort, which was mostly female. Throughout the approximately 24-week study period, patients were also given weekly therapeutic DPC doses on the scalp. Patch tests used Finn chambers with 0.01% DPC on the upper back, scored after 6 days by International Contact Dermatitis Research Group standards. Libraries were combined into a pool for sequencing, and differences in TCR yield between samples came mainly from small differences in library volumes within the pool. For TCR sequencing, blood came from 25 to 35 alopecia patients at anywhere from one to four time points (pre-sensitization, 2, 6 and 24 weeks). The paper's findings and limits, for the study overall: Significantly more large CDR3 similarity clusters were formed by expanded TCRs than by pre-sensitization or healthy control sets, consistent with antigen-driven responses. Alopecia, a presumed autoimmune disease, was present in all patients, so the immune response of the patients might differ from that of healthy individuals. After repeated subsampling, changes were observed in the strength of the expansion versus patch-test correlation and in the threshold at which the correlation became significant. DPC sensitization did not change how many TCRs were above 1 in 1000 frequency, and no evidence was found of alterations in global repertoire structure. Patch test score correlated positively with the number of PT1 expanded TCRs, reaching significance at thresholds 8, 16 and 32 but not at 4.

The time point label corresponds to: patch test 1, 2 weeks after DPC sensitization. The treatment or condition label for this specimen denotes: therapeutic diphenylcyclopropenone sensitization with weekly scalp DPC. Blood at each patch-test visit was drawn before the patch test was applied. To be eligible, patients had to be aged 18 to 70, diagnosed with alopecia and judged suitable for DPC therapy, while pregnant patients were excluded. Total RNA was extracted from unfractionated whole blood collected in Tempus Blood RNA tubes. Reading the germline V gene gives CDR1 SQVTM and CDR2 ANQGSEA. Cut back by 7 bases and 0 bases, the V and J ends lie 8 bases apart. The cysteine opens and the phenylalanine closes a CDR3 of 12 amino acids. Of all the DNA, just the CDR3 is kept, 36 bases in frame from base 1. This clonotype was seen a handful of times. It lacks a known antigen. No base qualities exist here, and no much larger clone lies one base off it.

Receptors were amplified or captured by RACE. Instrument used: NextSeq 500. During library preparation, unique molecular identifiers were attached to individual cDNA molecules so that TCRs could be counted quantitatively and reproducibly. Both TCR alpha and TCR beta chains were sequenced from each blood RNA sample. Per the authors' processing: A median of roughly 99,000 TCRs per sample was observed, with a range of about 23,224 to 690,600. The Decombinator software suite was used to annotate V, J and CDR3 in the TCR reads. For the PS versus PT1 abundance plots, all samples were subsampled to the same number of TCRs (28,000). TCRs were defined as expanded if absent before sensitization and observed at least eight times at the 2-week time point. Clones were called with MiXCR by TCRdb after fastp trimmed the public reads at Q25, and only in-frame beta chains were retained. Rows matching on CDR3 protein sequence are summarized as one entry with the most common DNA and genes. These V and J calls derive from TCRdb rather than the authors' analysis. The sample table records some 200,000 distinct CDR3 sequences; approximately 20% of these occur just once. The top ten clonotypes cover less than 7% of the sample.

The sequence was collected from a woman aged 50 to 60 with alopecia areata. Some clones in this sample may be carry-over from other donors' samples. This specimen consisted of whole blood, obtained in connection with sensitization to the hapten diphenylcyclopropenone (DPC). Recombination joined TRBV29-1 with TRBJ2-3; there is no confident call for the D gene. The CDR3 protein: CSARASTDTQYF. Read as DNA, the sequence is TGCAGCGCGAGAGCTAGCACAGATACGCAGTATTTT.